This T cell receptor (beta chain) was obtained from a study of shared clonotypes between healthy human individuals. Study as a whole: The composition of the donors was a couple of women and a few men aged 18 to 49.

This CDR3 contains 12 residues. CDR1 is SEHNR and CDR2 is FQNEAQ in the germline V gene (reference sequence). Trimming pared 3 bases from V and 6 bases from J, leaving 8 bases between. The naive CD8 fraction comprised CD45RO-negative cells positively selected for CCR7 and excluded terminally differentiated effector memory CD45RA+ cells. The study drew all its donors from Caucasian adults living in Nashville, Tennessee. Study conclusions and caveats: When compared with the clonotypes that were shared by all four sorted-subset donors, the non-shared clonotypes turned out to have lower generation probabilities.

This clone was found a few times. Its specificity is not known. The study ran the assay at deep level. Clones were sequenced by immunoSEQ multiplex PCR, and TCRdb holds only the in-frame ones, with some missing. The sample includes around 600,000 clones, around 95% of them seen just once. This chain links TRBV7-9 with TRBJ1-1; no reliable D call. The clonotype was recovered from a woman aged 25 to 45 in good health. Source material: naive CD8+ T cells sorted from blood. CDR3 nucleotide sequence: TGTGCCAGCAGCTTCGCGGCGGCTGAAGCTTTCTTT. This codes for CASSFAAAEAFF.